The rows below give T cell receptor beta chains drawn from one sample of a study of cytomegalovirus exposure and HLA in healthy donors. The repertoire was sequenced with immunoSEQ multiplex PCR; TCRdb's copy has only in-frame clones and lacks some. The sample holds about 120,000 clones, about 8.6% seen once. Sequencing used PBMCs. All receptors derive from a middle-aged woman in good health and CMV-seropositive. Both conserved end residues are trimmed from each CDR3. Fields, in order: J gene, V gene, CDR3 protein.

TRBJ1-2 TRBV9 ASSVEWGTGYGYT
TRBJ1-1 TRBV7-9 ASSLGQGRTEAF
TRBJ1-2 TRBV6-1 ASSEEGEGGYT
TRBJ2-1 TRBV30 AWSFQGDNREQF
TRBJ2-3 TRBV5-1 ASRPTSGAGDTQY
TRBJ1-1 TRBV2 ASRTGTEAF
TRBJ2-7 TRBV7-2 ASSSQLVSEQY
TRBJ2-1 TRBV30 AWSVWRTRGGGNEQF
TRBJ2-7 TRBV30 AWWPGGSYEQY
TRBJ2-7 TRBV6-5 ASRSGVHYEQY
TRBJ1-5 TRBV6-5 ASSYSARGVGQPQH
TRBJ2-7 TRBV30 AWKPPGDYEQY
TRBJ1-2 TRBV5-5 ASSSRQASYGYT
TRBJ1-1 TRBV29-1 SVERQEGTEAF
TRBJ1-2 TRBV5-4 ASSSDRGYGYT
TRBJ1-2 TRBV27 ASSFLQGARYGYT